Sequencing of this TCR beta chain was carried out in a study of shared clonotypes between healthy human individuals. V gave up 6 bases and J gave up 8 bases, with 20 bases separating them. The CDR3 contains 15 residues. CDR1 MNHEY and CDR2 SMNVEV come from the germline V gene (reference sequence). This table comes from immunoSEQ multiplex PCR, and its TCRdb copy is limited to in-frame clones, with some not included. The sample shows more than 1.2 million clones, approximately 98.5% of them seen only once. This receptor was taken from a man in his thirties or forties in good health. The V call is TRBV27, the J call TRBJ2-1; D gene uncertain. Material for sequencing was naive CD4+ T cells sorted from blood. The subset: CD45RA+ positively selected. As DNA, the CDR3 is TGTGCCAGCAGCCCCGGTCAGGATTACCCCGATGAGCAGTTCTTC. This codes for CASSPGQDYPDEQFF.